This entry is about one T cell receptor (beta chain). Germline V gene sequence: CDR1 MRHNA, CDR2 SNTAGT. The CDR3 loop spans 15 amino acids. V was shortened by 5 bases and J by 4 bases, with 17 bases between the two germline ends. The donor population consisted of healthy HIV-negative adults with no recent acute infections or vaccinations. Splitting the CD4+ cells yielded a CD45RA+ naive subset and a CD45RA-negative memory subset. The test was conducted at deep level. Sorted-subset replicate PCR reactions were performed with about 200 ng DNA, corresponding to roughly 27,000 T cell genomes. Data came from immunoSEQ multiplex PCR; TCRdb stores just in-frame clones and leaves some out. The data hold roughly 1 million clones, with approximately 72% observed a single time. This specimen belongs to a study of shared clonotypes between healthy human individuals.

This TCR came from a young man in good health. The genes are TRBV6-4 and TRBJ1-1; D is unclear. The sequencing input was memory CD4+ T cells sorted from blood. The subset is: CD45RA-negative fraction. CDR3 amino acids: CASSREGGPSTEAFF. The CDR3 region has the DNA TGTGCCAGCAGTCGGGAGGGTGGGCCAAGCACTGAAGCTTTCTTT.